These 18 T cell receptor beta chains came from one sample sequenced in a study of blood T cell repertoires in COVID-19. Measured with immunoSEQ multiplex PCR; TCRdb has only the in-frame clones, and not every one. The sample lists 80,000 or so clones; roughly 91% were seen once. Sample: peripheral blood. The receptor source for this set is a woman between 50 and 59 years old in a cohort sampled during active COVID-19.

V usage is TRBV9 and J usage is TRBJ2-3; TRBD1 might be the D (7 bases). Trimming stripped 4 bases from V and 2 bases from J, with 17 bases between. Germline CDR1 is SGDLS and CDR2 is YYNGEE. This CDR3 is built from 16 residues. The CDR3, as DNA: TGTGCCAGCAGCCCTAGGACAGGAGGGGACACAGATACGCAGTATTTT. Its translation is CASSPRTGGDTDTQYF.

Here the CDR3 DNA reads TGTGCCAGCACGCAGGGGGCAGGGGCCAACGTCCTGACTTTC. Its translation is CASTQGAGANVLTF. The V and J genes are TRBV6-5 and TRBJ2-6; 8 positions agree with TRBD1. Unmatched junction bases numbered 3, after V lost 7 bases and J lost 4 bases. The germline V gene encodes CDR1 MNHEY and CDR2 SVGAGI. CDR3 length: 14 amino acids.

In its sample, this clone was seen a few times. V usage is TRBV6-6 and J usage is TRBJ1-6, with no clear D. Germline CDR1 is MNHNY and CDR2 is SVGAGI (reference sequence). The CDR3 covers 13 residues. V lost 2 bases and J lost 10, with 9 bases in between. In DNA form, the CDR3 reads TGTGCCAGCAGTTACGGAGAACGCTCACCCCTCCACTTT. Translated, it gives CASSYGERSPLHF.

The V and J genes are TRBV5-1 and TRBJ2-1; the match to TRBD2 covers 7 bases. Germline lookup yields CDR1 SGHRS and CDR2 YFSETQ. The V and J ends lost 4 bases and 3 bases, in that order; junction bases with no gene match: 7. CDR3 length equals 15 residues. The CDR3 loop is CASSGNSGYYNEQFF. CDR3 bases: TGCGCCAGCAGCGGAAATAGCGGGTACTACAATGAGCAGTTCTTC. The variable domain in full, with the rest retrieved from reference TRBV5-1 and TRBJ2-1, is KAGVTQTPRYLIKTRGQQVTLSCSPISGHRSVSWYQQTPGQGLQFLFEYFSETQRNKGNFPGRFSGRQFSNSRSEMNVSTLELGDSALYLCASSGNSGYYNEQFFGPGTRLTVL.

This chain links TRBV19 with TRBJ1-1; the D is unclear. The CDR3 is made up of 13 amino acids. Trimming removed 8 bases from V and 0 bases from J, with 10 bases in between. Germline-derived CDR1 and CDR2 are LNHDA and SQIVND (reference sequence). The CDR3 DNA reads TGTGCCAGTTGGGAGGAGATGAACACTGAAGCTTTCTTT. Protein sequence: CASWEEMNTEAFF.

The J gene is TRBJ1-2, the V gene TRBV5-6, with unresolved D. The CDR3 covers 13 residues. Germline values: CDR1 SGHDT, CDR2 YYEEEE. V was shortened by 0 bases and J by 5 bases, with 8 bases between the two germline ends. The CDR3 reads CASSLGGSYGYTF. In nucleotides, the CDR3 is TGTGCCAGCAGCTTGGGCGGCTCATATGGCTACACCTTC.

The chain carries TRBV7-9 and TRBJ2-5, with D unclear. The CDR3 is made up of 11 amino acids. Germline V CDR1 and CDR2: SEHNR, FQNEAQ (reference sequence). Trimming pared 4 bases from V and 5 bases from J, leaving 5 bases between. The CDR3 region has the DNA TGTGCCAGCAGCTCCGGGGAGACCCAGTACTTC. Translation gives CASSSGETQYF.

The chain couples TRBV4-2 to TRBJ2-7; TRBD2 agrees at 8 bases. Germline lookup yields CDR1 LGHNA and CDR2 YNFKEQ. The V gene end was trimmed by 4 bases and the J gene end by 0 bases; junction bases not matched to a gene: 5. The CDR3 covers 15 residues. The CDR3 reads CASSRPAGDSYEQYF. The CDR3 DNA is TGTGCCAGCAGCCGACCAGCGGGGGACTCCTACGAGCAGTACTTC.

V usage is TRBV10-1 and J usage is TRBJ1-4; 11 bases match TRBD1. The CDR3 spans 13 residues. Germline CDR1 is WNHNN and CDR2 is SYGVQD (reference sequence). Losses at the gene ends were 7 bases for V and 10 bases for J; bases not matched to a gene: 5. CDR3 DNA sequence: TGCGCCAGCACCGGACAGGGGGCACGAAAACTGTTTTTT. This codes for CASTGQGARKLFF.

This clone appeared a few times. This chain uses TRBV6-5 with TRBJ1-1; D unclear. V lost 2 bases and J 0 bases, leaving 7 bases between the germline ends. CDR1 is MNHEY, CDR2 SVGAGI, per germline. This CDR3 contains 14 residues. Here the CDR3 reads CASSYRELNTEAFF. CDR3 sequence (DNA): TGTGCCAGCAGTTACCGGGAGTTGAACACTGAAGCTTTCTTT.

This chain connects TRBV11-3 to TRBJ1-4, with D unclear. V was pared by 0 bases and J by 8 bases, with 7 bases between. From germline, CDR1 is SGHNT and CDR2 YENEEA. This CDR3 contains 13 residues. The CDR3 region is CASSLERSEKLFF. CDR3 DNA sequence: TGTGCCAGCAGCTTAGAAAGGAGCGAAAAACTGTTTTTT.

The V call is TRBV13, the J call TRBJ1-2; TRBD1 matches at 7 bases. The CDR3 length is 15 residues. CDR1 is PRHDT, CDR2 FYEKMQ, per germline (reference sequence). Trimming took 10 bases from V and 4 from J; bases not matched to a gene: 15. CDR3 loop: CAIQGDFRQGYGYTF. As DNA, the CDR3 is TGTGCCATCCAGGGGGACTTTAGGCAGGGCTATGGCTACACCTTC. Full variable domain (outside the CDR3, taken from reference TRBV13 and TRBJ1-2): AAGVIQSPRHLIKEKRETATLKCYPIPRHDTVYWYQQGPGQDPQFLISFYEKMQSDKGSIPDRFSAQQFSDYHSELNMSSLELGDSALYFCAIQGDFRQGYGYTFGSGTRLTVV.

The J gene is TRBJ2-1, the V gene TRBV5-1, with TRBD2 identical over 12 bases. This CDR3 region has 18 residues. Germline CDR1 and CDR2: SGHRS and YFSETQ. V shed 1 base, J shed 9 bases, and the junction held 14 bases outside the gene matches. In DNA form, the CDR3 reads TGCGCCAGCAGCTTGCGGCTAGCGGGAGGGCCGGTTCCGAGTGAGCAGTTCTTC. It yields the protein CASSLRLAGGPVPSEQFF. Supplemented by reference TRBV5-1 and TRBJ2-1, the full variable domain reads KAGVTQTPRYLIKTRGQQVTLSCSPISGHRSVSWYQQTPGQGLQFLFEYFSETQRNKGNFPGRFSGRQFSNSRSEMNVSTLELGDSALYLCASSLRLAGGPVPSEQFFGPGTRLTVL.

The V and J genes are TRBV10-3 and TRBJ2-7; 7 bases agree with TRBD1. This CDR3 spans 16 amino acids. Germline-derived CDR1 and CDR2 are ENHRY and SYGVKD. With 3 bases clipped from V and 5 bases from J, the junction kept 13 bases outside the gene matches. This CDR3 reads CAISDKGALPVHEQYF. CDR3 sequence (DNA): TGTGCCATCAGTGATAAGGGGGCCCTTCCCGTCCACGAGCAGTACTTC.

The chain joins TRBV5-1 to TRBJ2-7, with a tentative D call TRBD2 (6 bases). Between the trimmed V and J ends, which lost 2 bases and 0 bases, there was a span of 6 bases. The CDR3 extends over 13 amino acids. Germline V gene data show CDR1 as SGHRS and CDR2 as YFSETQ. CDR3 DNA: TGCGCCAGCAGCTTCGGGAGCTCCTACGAGCAGTACTTC. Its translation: CASSFGSSYEQYF. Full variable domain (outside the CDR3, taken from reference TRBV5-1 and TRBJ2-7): KAGVTQTPRYLIKTRGQQVTLSCSPISGHRSVSWYQQTPGQGLQFLFEYFSETQRNKGNFPGRFSGRQFSNSRSEMNVSTLELGDSALYLCASSFGSSYEQYFGPGTRLTVT.

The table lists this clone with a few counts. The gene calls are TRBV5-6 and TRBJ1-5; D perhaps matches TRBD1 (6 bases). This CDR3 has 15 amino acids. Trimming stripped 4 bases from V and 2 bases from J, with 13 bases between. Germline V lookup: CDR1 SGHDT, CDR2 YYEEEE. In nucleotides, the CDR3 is TGTGCCAGCAGCCGAACAGGGCTAGGCAATCAGCCCCAGCATTTT. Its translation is CASSRTGLGNQPQHF.

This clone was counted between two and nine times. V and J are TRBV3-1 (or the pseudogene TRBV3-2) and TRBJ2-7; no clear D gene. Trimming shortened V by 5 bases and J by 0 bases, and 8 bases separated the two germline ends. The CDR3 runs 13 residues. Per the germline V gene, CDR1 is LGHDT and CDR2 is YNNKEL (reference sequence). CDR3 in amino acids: CASSGQVSYEQYF. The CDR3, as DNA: TGTGCCAGCAGCGGTCAGGTCTCCTACGAGCAGTACTTC.

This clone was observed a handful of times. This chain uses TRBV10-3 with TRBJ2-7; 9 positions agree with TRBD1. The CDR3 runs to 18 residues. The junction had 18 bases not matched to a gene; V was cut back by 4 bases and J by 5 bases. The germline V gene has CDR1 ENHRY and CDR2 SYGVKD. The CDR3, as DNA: TGTGCCATCAGTGGCCCCACACAGGGGGCGACGTACGTAGACGAGCAGTACTTC. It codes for CAISGPTQGATYVDEQYF.